The 30 T cell receptor beta chains below all came from one sample that was sequenced in a study of control samples from healthy donors and cancer patients. TCRdb's copy holds only in-frame clones and misses some; the assay was immunoSEQ multiplex PCR. Here the sample spans about 160,000 clones, more than 85% being singletons. What was sequenced was blood. Receptors originate from a woman aged 30 to 39 in good health.

The rearrangement joins TRBV5-4 to TRBJ2-7; D not certain. The CDR3 runs 12 residues. V was cut by 5 bases and J by 0 bases, with 6 bases left in between. Germline V gene sequence: CDR1 SGHNT, CDR2 YYREEE (reference sequence). CDR3 in DNA: TGTGCCAGCAGTAGGGACTCCTACGAGCAGTACTTC. This codes for CASSRDSYEQYF.

This chain uses TRBV25-1 with TRBJ2-5, with no clear D. The CDR3 contains 13 residues. V was shortened by 5 bases and J by 5 bases, with 12 bases between the two germline ends. The V gene's germline CDR1 is MGHDK and CDR2 SYGVNS. CDR3 sequence reads: CASSLLLGETQYF. In nucleotides, the CDR3 is TGTGCCAGCAGTCTATTGCTGGGGGAGACCCAGTACTTC.

V usage is TRBV11-2 and J usage is TRBJ2-2; 11 nucleotides line up with TRBD1. Unmatched junction bases numbered 5, after V lost 2 bases and J lost 6 bases. Germline values: CDR1 SGHAT, CDR2 FQNNGV. The CDR3 consists of 16 residues. CDR3 nucleotides: TGTGCCAGCAGCTTACCACCGGGACAGGGGGCCGGGGAGCTGTTTTTT. It translates to CASSLPPGQGAGELFF.

This clone was recorded a few times. J is TRBJ2-5 and V is TRBV25-1, with 11 positions matching TRBD1. Germline-derived CDR1 and CDR2 are MGHDK and SYGVNS. This CDR3 has 16 amino acids. V lost 3 bases, J lost 3 bases, and 6 bases stayed unmatched. CDR3 sequence: CASSDTDRGREETQYF. Here the CDR3 DNA reads TGTGCCAGCAGTGATACGGACAGGGGGCGCGAAGAGACCCAGTACTTC.

The chain joins TRBV19 to TRBJ2-6; D is unclear. The CDR3 is 15 amino acids. The ends were cut back, 3 bases at V and 2 bases at J, with 8 bases in the middle. Germline V gene sequence: CDR1 LNHDA, CDR2 SQIVND (reference sequence). CDR3 coding DNA: TGTGCCAGTAGTATGTGGGCAGCTGGGGCCAACGTCCTGACTTTC. It encodes CASSMWAAGANVLTF.

The rearrangement links TRBV9 to TRBJ2-3; no reliable D call. Trimming took off 3 bases at V and 1 base at J, with 12 bases between the two ends. Germline V CDR1 and CDR2: SGDLS, YYNGEE. This CDR3 region has 15 residues. CDR3 loop: CASSDLGYGTDTQYF. DNA for the CDR3: TGTGCCAGCAGCGATCTAGGCTACGGCACAGATACGCAGTATTTT.

The V and J genes are TRBV27 and TRBJ2-1; D not resolved. The V end was cut by 8 bases, the J end by 8 bases, with 16 bases between. CDR1 is MNHEY and CDR2 is SMNVEV in the germline V gene (reference sequence). There are 13 residues in the CDR3. The CDR3 loop is CASGVKASYEQFF. In nucleotides, the CDR3 is TGTGCCAGCGGTGTTAAAGCGTCCTATGAGCAGTTCTTC.

This chain links TRBV5-6 with TRBJ1-1; D possibly corresponds to TRBD1 (5 bases). The CDR3 is 13 residues long. CDR1 SGHDT and CDR2 YYEEEE come from the germline V gene. Trimming left V 5 bases short and J 6 bases short, with 14 bases between. CDR3 region: CASSQGPRSEAFF. In nucleotides, the CDR3 is TGTGCCAGCAGTCAGGGCCCCAGGTCTGAAGCTTTCTTT.

The chain uses TRBV12-3 or TRBV12-4 and TRBJ2-5, with a weak D call TRBD1 (6 bases). CDR3 length: 13 residues. V was clipped by 5 bases and J by 5 bases, with 12 bases between them. This CDR3 reads CASSTPGVETQYF. As DNA, the CDR3 is TGTGCCAGCAGTACGCCAGGGGTGGAGACCCAGTACTTC.

The chain joins TRBV12-3 or TRBV12-4 to TRBJ2-7; D remains ambiguous. This CDR3 region has 13 residues. The ends were cut back, 6 bases at V and 6 bases at J, with 15 bases in the middle. This chain's CDR3 is CASRPQSSSEQYF. In DNA, the CDR3 is TGTGCCAGCAGACCCCAATCAAGCAGCGAGCAGTACTTC.

The sample holds one count of this clone. CDR3 residues: CASSTGLGNEQFF. In DNA form, the CDR3 reads TGTGCCAGCAGTACGGGACTGGGAAATGAGCAGTTCTTC. The chain is built from TRBV6-5 and TRBJ2-1, with D perhaps TRBD2 (6 bases). Germline V lookup: CDR1 MNHEY, CDR2 SVGAGI. The V gene lost 5 bases and the J gene lost 7 bases, with 12 bases spanning the gap. This CDR3 contains 13 residues.

The V and J genes are TRBV21-1 and TRBJ2-4; the table's D call of TRBD1 was not tested on the DNA. TRBV21-1 represents a pseudogene. The CDR3 is 18 amino acids. CDR3 protein: CASSQTTTTGLAKNIQYF. CDR3 nucleotides: TGTGCCAGCAGCCAGACGACGACGACAGGTTTAGCCAAAAACATTCAGTACTTC.

The rearrangement uses TRBV30 and TRBJ1-2, with D tentatively TRBD1 (5 bases). The CDR3 consists of 12 residues. From germline, CDR1 is GTSNPN and CDR2 SVGIG (reference sequence). V lost 1 base and J lost 6, with 9 bases in between. Here the CDR3 reads CAWSEVGDGYTF. CDR3 sequence (DNA): TGTGCCTGGAGTGAAGTAGGGGATGGCTACACCTTC.

This clone appeared a few times. The chain has TRBV30 and TRBJ2-3, with D unresolved. The CDR3 contains 11 residues. V was trimmed by 3 bases and J by 7 bases, leaving 8 bases between them. Germline loops: CDR1 GTSNPN, CDR2 SVGIG (reference sequence). CDR3 nucleotide sequence: TGTGCCTGGAGCTTTATGAATACGCAGTATTTT. It is translated as CAWSFMNTQYF.

The rearrangement uses TRBV27 and TRBJ2-1; 12 bases are a match to TRBD2. From germline, CDR1 is MNHEY and CDR2 SMNVEV (reference sequence). V lost 5 bases, J lost 3 bases, and 8 bases stayed unmatched. This CDR3 is 17 amino acids long. CDR3 amino acids: CASSPELAGGFYNEQFF. DNA for the CDR3: TGTGCCAGCAGTCCCGAACTAGCGGGAGGTTTCTACAATGAGCAGTTCTTC.

The chain links TRBV3-1 (or the pseudogene TRBV3-2) to TRBJ2-3, with 7 bases fitting TRBD2. With V trimmed by 1 base and J by 2 bases, 9 bases remained unmatched. The CDR3 loop spans 17 amino acids. From germline, CDR1 is LGHDT and CDR2 YNNKEL (reference sequence). The CDR3 region is CASSQVSSGHTTDTQYF. CDR3 coding DNA: TGTGCCAGCAGCCAAGTATCTAGCGGACACACCACAGATACGCAGTATTTT.

In its sample, this clone was seen once. The rearrangement uses TRBV9 and TRBJ2-7; 8 bases fit TRBD1. CDR3 size: 14 residues. The ends lost 3 bases at V and 0 bases at J; junction bases unmatched: 2. The germline V gene encodes CDR1 SGDLS and CDR2 YYNGEE. CDR3 sequence (DNA): TGTGCCAGCAGCGGCGACAGGGGCTCCTACGAGCAGTACTTC. Translated, it gives CASSGDRGSYEQYF. Together with reference TRBV9 and TRBJ2-7, the CDR3 gives the full variable domain: DSGVTQTPKHLITATGQRVTLRCSPRSGDLSVYWYQQSLDQGLQFLIQYYNGEERAKGNILERFSAQQFPDLHSELNLSSLELGDSALYFCASSGDRGSYEQYFGPGTRLTVT.

The gene calls are TRBV11-2 and TRBJ2-7; tentatively, D is TRBD2 (5 bases). Germline CDR1 SGHAT, CDR2 FQNNGV. V lost 4 bases and J lost 0, with 13 bases in between. This CDR3 region has 15 residues. CDR3 bases: TGTGCCAGCAGCTCAACTAGTACGCACTCCTACGAGCAGTACTTC. As protein: CASSSTSTHSYEQYF.

The CDR3 DNA follows: TGTGCCAGCAGTTATAAGGTTACCGGGGAGCTGTTTTTT. Encoded protein: CASSYKVTGELFF. V usage is TRBV6-6 and J usage is TRBJ2-2; no clear D. The CDR3 contains 13 residues. Trimming cost V 3 bases and J 5 bases, with 7 bases left between them. From germline, CDR1 is MNHNY and CDR2 SVGAGI (reference sequence).

The genes are TRBV4-1 and TRBJ2-1, with 9 positions matching TRBD2. Germline CDR1 reads MGHRA; CDR2 reads YSYEKL. The J segment lost 8 bases and the V segment lost 4 bases, leaving 6 bases of the junction unmatched. The CDR3 runs 14 residues. CDR3 protein: CASSLGTSRDEQFF. The CDR3 region has the DNA TGCGCCAGCAGCCTAGGGACTAGCAGGGATGAGCAGTTCTTC.

The CDR3: CSASWINGHGTSGELGSYEQYF. The CDR3 coding sequence is TGCAGTGCTAGTTGGATAAACGGGCACGGGACTAGCGGAGAGTTGGGCTCCTACGAGCAGTACTTC. V usage is TRBV20-1 and J usage is TRBJ2-7; 11 bases align to TRBD2. The V segment lost 3 bases and the J segment 0 bases; nucleotides outside the gene matches: 25. The CDR3 runs to 22 residues. The germline V gene has CDR1 DFQATT and CDR2 SNEGSKA (reference sequence).

The chain uses TRBV5-4 and TRBJ1-2, with D perhaps matching TRBD1 (5 bases). V shed 0 bases and J shed 5 bases, with 11 bases lying between them. The CDR3 contains 14 residues. The germline CDR1 and CDR2 sequences are SGHNT and YYREEE (reference sequence). DNA of the CDR3: TGTGCCAGCAGCTTGGGGGGGGTAGTTTATGGCTACACCTTC. Its translation is CASSLGGVVYGYTF.

The chain joins TRBV5-5 to TRBJ2-2; either TRBD1 or TRBD2 may supply D (6 bases each). The CDR3 is made up of 15 amino acids. The V gene's germline CDR1 is SGHKS and CDR2 YYEKEE (reference sequence). V was trimmed by 0 bases and J by 6 bases, leaving 12 bases between them. The chain's CDR3 is CASSLGRGYAGELFF. The CDR3 nucleotides are TGTGCCAGCAGCTTGGGGAGGGGGTATGCCGGGGAGCTGTTTTTT.

The J gene is TRBJ1-1, the V gene TRBV28; weak D call: TRBD1 (5 bases). The germline V and J ends were trimmed by 8 bases and 5 bases, with 15 bases remaining between them. Germline CDR1 reads MDHEN; CDR2 reads SYDVKM. This CDR3 has 13 amino acids. CDR3 amino acids: CASVWGGDTEAFF. Written as DNA, the CDR3 is TGTGCCAGCGTATGGGGAGGGGATACTGAAGCTTTCTTT.

The chain uses TRBV3-1 (or the pseudogene TRBV3-2) and TRBJ2-7; no clear D gene. CDR1 and CDR2 (germline): LGHDT, YNNKEL (reference sequence). The CDR3 loop spans 14 amino acids. V was shortened by 1 base and J by 2 bases, with 9 bases between the two germline ends. In DNA form, the CDR3 reads TGTGCCAGCAGCCAAGGGCTACGAACCTACGAGCAGTACTTC. It encodes CASSQGLRTYEQYF.

The gene calls are TRBV28 and TRBJ1-1, with no clear D. CDR1 and CDR2 from the germline V gene are MDHEN and SYDVKM. The CDR3 sequence is 14 residues long. V lost 2 bases and J 3 bases, leaving 10 bases between the germline ends. CDR3 sequence: CASSLLVVDTEAFF. The CDR3 DNA reads as TGTGCCAGCAGTTTACTCGTTGTAGACACTGAAGCTTTCTTT.

This sequence joins TRBV7-9 and TRBJ2-3; 9 bases map to TRBD1. The length of the CDR3 is 19 residues. J was trimmed by 0 bases and V by 0 bases; bases with no gene match: 10. Germline CDR1 SEHNR, CDR2 FQNEAQ (reference sequence). CDR3 sequence: CASSLAFLAGTGSTDTQYF. The CDR3 DNA reads TGTGCCAGCAGCTTAGCGTTTCTTGCCGGGACAGGGAGCACAGATACGCAGTATTTT. Drawing the rest from reference TRBV7-9 and TRBJ2-3, the complete variable domain is DTGVSQNPRHKITKRGQNVTFRCDPISEHNRLYWYRQTLGQGPEFLTYFQNEAQLEKSRLLSDRFSAERPKGSFSTLEIQRTEQGDSAMYLCASSLAFLAGTGSTDTQYFGPGTRLTVL.

The V and J genes are TRBV7-9 and TRBJ2-3, with 14 bases aligning to TRBD2. V trimming: 4 bases; J trimming: 4 bases; junction bases outside the gene matches: 4. This CDR3 region has 16 residues. Germline-derived CDR1 and CDR2 are SEHNR and FQNEAQ (reference sequence). The CDR3 loop is CASSWTSGRRPDTQYF. CDR3 in DNA: TGTGCCAGCAGCTGGACTAGCGGGAGGAGGCCAGATACGCAGTATTTT.

The gene calls are TRBV7-2 and TRBJ2-7; D remains ambiguous. V was trimmed by 3 bases and J by 5 bases, leaving 11 bases between them. This CDR3 spans 13 amino acids. Germline V CDR1 and CDR2: SGHTA, FQGNSA. The CDR3 protein is CASSLATSNEQYF. CDR3 coding DNA: TGTGCCAGCAGCTTGGCTACTTCCAACGAGCAGTACTTC.

This rearrangement joins TRBV4-3 to TRBJ1-2, with D possibly being TRBD1 (5 bases). V lost 4 bases to trimming and J lost 3 bases, with 21 bases between them. The CDR3 consists of 17 residues. Germline V gives CDR1 LGHNA, CDR2 YSLEER. This chain's CDR3 is CASSRIAGPTPDYGYTF. The CDR3 DNA follows: TGCGCCAGCAGCCGGATCGCGGGACCCACGCCGGACTATGGCTACACCTTC.